The clone carrying this TCR beta chain occurred a few times. The antigen remains undetermined. Unique molecular identifiers were built into the TCRbeta library. TCRdb called the PCR reads again in MiXCR, with one record for every CDR3 protein. The data show hundreds of thousands of distinct CDR3 sequences, 15% to 20% seen once. Germline V CDR1 and CDR2: MNHEY, SMNVEV (reference sequence). This CDR3 comprises 15 residues. Deletions cut 2 bases from V and 2 bases from J, with 12 bases between. This entry comes from a study of T-cell reconstitution after alpha-beta-depleted transplantation in children. Findings and limits, study-wide: Diversity and T-cell counts at one year after transplant derived mostly from new T cells. About two months after transplant, alpha-beta T cells reportedly came from several hundred expanded graft clones. It was surviving recipient T cells and thymic progenitors that gave some patients high TCRbeta diversity at day 60.

The chain joins TRBV27 to TRBJ2-5; D unresolved. This receptor was taken from a male patient aged 2-15 years who had a stem cell transplant for acute lymphoblastic leukemia, so the T cells may come from the graft donor. Specimen: PBMCs, mostly from graft donor cells, collected 360 days after TCRalphabeta/CD19-depleted stem cell transplant. The CDR3 DNA reads TGTGCCAGCAGTTTAACCCGACTCGGACAAGAGACCCAGTACTTC. Translated, it gives CASSLTRLGQETQYF.